These T cell receptor beta chains were read from a single sample in a study of identical twins. One entry per CDR3 protein results from TCRdb running MiXCR on the 5' RACE reads. The sample shows fewer than 350,000 distinct CDR3 sequences, about 8.9% of them seen only once. Separately, the same data were catalogued under a study of yellow fever vaccine responses in identical twins.

Specimen: memory (CD45RO+) T cells sorted from blood. The receptors stem from a young woman in good health. CDR3s include the opening cysteine and the closing phenylalanine or tryptophan.

v_call,j_call,cdr3_aa
TRBV18,TRBJ1-1,CASSPWNTEAFF
TRBV6-5,TRBJ2-1,CASSSSPAGDYNEQFF
TRBV12-3/TRBV12-4,TRBJ1-2,CASSLQTGLGYTF
TRBV12-3/TRBV12-4,TRBJ2-1,CASSLERTYNEQFF
TRBV7-2,TRBJ2-3,CASSPVAGRTDTQYF
TRBV20-1,TRBJ2-3,CSAIYDNTDTQYF
TRBV2,TRBJ2-5,CASSEQGAGETQYF
TRBV12-3/TRBV12-4,TRBJ1-2,CATRSGFGGYTF
TRBV5-1,TRBJ1-6,CASSLVPGQANSPLHF
TRBV24-1,TRBJ2-3,CATSDPDRAADTQYF
TRBV7-3,TRBJ2-5,CASSSKTSGSRETQYF
TRBV18,TRBJ1-3,CASSTEKGKGNTIYF
TRBV6-4,TRBJ2-1,CASSEGLSGGHNEQFF
TRBV11-2,TRBJ2-3,CASSSSLTAQVGTQYF
TRBV11-1,TRBJ2-7,CASSLGQGIVYEQYF
TRBV5-1,TRBJ1-2,CASSFDGGFDYGYTF
TRBV20-1,TRBJ2-1,CSARTSGAYNEQFF
TRBV6-5,TRBJ2-1,CASSYASGGYNEQFF
TRBV7-3,TRBJ1-1,CASSLTGFTEAFF
TRBV2,TRBJ1-1,CASSDWTEAFF
TRBV28,TRBJ2-1,CASTASGGAYNEQFF
TRBV10-3,TRBJ2-1,CAIRERFDEQFF
TRBV20-1,TRBJ1-1,CSARNPGTGNTEAFF
TRBV10-3,TRBJ2-1,CAIRRPGTSGSNSYNEQFF
TRBV10-3,TRBJ2-3,CAIYSGRLAGDTQYF
TRBV24-1,TRBJ2-2,CATSDWGTSGINTGELFF
TRBV2,TRBJ1-1,CASSVGERGTEAFF
TRBV20-1,TRBJ1-6,CSAIKGSPLHF
TRBV24-1,TRBJ1-2,CATSDRGGAGRDLVGYTF
TRBV20-1,TRBJ2-2,CSAPNAGLGSTGELFF
TRBV2,TRBJ2-7,CASSRGRPIYEQYF
TRBV28,TRBJ1-6,CASSRPELYYRNSPLHF
TRBV29-1,TRBJ2-1,CSVVHSGPRTHNEQFF
TRBV6-1,TRBJ1-2,CASRTSLQGHGYTF
TRBV2,TRBJ1-2,CASSRQGFGGYTF
TRBV9,TRBJ1-1,CASSEATGPPGTEAFF
TRBV21-1,TRBJ1-5,CASSKAPTAGRFQPQHF
TRBV5-6,TRBJ2-2,CASSLLGATSGELFF
TRBV7-3,TRBJ2-3,CASSPGGGPDTQYF
TRBV24-1,TRBJ2-3,CATSDSPGTETGDTQYF
TRBV5-6,TRBJ2-1,CASSLLAGAKTLYNEQFF
TRBV11-3,TRBJ2-3,CASSLAQGDTQYF
TRBV6-1,TRBJ2-1,CASTPRGGQGHEQFF
TRBV18,TRBJ2-3,CASSLSSATDTQYF
TRBV20-1,TRBJ2-5,CSADLAGGQETQYF
TRBV5-1,TRBJ2-3,CASSLGWTSGSADTQYF
TRBV12-3/TRBV12-4,TRBJ2-1,CASSLRAGGEYNEQFF
TRBV6-1,TRBJ1-2,CASSEAPGQGYGYTF
TRBV7-2,TRBJ2-3,CASSLGSSGGDTQYF
TRBV28,TRBJ1-4,CASSLRDFSNEKLFF
TRBV20-1,TRBJ1-4,CSAINSQEKLFF
TRBV20-1,TRBJ1-2,CSASVGVDYGYTF
TRBV2,TRBJ2-5,CASSEIWGLAGTQETQYF
TRBV3-1,TRBJ1-5,CASSQTRQVGQPQHF
TRBV6-1,TRBJ2-7,CASIGGEGLMYEQYF